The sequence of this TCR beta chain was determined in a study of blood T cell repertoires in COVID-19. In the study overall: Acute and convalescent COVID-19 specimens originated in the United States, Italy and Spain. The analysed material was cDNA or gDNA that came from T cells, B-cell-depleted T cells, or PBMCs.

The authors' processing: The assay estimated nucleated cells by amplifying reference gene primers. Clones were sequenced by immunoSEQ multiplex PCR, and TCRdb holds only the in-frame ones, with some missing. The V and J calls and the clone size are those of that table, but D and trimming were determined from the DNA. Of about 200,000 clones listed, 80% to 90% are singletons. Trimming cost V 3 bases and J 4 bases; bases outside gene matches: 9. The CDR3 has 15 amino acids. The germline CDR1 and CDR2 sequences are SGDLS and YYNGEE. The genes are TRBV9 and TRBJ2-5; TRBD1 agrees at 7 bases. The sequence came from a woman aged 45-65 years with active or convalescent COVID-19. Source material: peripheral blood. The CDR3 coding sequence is TGTGCCAGCAGCGCCCGACAGGGTGGGGGAGAGACCCAGTACTTC. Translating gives CASSARQGGGETQYF.